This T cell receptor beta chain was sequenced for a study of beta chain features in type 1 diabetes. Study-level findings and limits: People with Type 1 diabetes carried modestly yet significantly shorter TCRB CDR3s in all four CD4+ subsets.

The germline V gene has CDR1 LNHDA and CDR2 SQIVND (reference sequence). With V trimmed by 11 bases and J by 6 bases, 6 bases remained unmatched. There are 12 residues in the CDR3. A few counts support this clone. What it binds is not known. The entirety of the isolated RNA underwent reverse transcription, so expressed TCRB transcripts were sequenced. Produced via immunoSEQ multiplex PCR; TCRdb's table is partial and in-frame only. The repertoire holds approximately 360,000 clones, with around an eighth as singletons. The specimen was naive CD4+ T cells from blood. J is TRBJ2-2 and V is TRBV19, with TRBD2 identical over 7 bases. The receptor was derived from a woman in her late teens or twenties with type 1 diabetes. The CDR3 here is CAGRGQPGELFF. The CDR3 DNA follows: TGTGCCGGGAGGGGTCAACCCGGGGAGCTGTTTTTT.